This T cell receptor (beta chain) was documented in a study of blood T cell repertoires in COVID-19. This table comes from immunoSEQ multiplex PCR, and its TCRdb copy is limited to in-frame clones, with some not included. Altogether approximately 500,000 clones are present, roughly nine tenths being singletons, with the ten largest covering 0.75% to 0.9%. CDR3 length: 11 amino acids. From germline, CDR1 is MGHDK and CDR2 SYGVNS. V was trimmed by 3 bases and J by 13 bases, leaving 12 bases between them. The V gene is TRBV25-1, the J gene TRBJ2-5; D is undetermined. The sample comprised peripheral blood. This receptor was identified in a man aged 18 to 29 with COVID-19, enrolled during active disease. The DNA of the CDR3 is TGTGCCAGCAGTGACCAGTTTAACACGTACTTC. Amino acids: CASSDQFNTYF.